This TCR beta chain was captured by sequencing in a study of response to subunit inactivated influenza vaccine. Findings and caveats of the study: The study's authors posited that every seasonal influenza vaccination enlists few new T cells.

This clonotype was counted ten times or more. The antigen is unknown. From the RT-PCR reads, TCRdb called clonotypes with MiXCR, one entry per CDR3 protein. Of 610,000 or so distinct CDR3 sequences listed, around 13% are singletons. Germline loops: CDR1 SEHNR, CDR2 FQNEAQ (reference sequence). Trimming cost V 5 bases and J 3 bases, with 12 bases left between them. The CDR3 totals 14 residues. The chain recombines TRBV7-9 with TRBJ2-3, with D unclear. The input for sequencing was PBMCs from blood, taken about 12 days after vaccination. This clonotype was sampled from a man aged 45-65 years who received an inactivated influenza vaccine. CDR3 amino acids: CASSVASVTDTQYF. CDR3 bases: TGTGCCAGCAGCGTCGCCTCGGTAACAGATACGCAGTATTTT.